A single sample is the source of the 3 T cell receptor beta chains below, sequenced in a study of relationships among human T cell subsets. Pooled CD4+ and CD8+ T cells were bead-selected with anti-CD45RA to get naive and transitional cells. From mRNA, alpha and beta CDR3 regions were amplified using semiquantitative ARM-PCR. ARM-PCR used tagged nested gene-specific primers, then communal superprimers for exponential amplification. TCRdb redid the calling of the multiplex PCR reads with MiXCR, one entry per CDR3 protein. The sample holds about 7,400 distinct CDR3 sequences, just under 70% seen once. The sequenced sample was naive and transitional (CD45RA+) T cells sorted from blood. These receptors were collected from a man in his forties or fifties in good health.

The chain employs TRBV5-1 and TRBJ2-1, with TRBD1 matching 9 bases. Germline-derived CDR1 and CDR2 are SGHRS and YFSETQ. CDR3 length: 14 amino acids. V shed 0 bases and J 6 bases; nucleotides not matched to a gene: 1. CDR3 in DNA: TGCGCCAGCAGCTTGGGACAGGGGGTCAATGAGCAGTTCTTC. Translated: CASSLGQGVNEQFF.

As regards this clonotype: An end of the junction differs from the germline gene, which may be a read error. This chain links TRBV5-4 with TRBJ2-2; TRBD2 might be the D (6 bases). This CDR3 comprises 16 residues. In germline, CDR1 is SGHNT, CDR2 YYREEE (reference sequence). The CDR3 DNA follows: TGCGCCAGCAGTTTGGGGTCGGGGGTGAACACCGGGGAGCTGTTTTTT. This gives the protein CASSLGSGVNTGELFF.

CDR3 DNA: TGTGCCAGCAGCTTAGGAACCTCGGGAAACACCATATATTTT. This translates into CASSLGTSGNTIYF. The rearrangement uses TRBV11-2 and TRBJ1-3, with D unresolved. Trimming took 1 base from V and 4 from J, leaving 8 bases between them. Looked up from germline, CDR1 is SGHAT and CDR2 is FQNNGV. The CDR3 sequence is 14 residues long. The full variable domain, rest sourced from reference TRBV11-2 and TRBJ1-3, is EAGVAQSPRYKIIEKRQSVAFWCNPISGHATLYWYQQILGQGPKLLIQFQNNGVVDDSQLPKDRFSAERLKGVDSTLKIQPAKLEDSAVYLCASSLGTSGNTIYFGEGSWLTVV.